Listed below are T cell receptor beta chains from one sample, sequenced in a study of cytomegalovirus exposure and HLA in healthy donors. The method was immunoSEQ multiplex PCR; TCRdb's version includes in-frame clones alone and lacks a portion of them. The sample records some 98,000 clones, about three quarters being singletons. The sequenced material came from PBMCs. The receptors come from a middle-aged man in good health and CMV-seronegative. Both conserved end residues are part of each CDR3. D genes are given only for firm matches. Clone sizes are given selectively: once, few, many, or a class where the clone is expanded.

D gene: TRBD1; J gene: TRBJ2-7; clone size: -; V gene: TRBV28; CDR3 protein: CASIPRPGQGTYEQYF; CDR3 DNA: TGTGCCAGCATCCCCCGACCGGGACAGGGAACCTACGAGCAGTACTTC
D gene: -; J gene: TRBJ2-5; clone size: few; V gene: TRBV9; CDR3 protein: CASGSTGQETQYF; CDR3 DNA: TGTGCCAGCGGATCGACAGGCCAAGAGACCCAGTACTTC
D gene: -; J gene: TRBJ1-3; clone size: -; V gene: TRBV28; CDR3 protein: CASSTDGNTIYF; CDR3 DNA: TGTGCCAGCAGCACAGATGGAAACACCATATATTTT
D gene: TRBD1; J gene: TRBJ2-1; clone size: -; V gene: TRBV9; CDR3 protein: CASSVGQGSYNEQFF; CDR3 DNA: TGTGCCAGCAGCGTTGGACAGGGTTCCTACAATGAGCAGTTCTTC
D gene: -; J gene: TRBJ1-1; clone size: -; V gene: TRBV7-2; CDR3 protein: CASSLYMGAGRNTEAFF; CDR3 DNA: TGTGCCAGCAGCTTATATATGGGCGCAGGCCGGAACACTGAAGCTTTCTTT
D gene: TRBD2; J gene: TRBJ2-5; clone size: -; V gene: TRBV9; CDR3 protein: CASSVKLAGVETQYF; CDR3 DNA: TGTGCCAGCAGCGTGAAACTAGCGGGGGTGGAGACCCAGTACTTC
D gene: TRBD1; J gene: TRBJ1-1; clone size: -; V gene: TRBV5-1; CDR3 protein: CASSLDGQGLTEAFF; CDR3 DNA: TGCGCCAGCAGCTTGGATGGACAGGGACTCACTGAAGCTTTCTTT
D gene: TRBD1; J gene: TRBJ1-4; clone size: -; V gene: TRBV6-7; CDR3 protein: CASRHTNRGTNEKLFF; CDR3 DNA: TGTGCCAGCAGACATACAAACAGGGGTACTAATGAAAAACTGTTTTTT
D gene: TRBD1; J gene: TRBJ1-2; clone size: -; V gene: TRBV6-5; CDR3 protein: CASTQDRVYGYTF; CDR3 DNA: TGTGCCAGCACCCAAGACAGGGTCTATGGCTACACCTTC
D gene: -; J gene: TRBJ1-6; clone size: once; V gene: TRBV7-6; CDR3 protein: CASSLSKVSTANNSPLHF; CDR3 DNA: TGTGCCAGCAGCTTATCTAAGGTCTCGACAGCAAATAATTCACCCCTCCACTTT
D gene: -; J gene: TRBJ1-2; clone size: -; V gene: TRBV11-2; CDR3 protein: CASESWEGYGYTF; CDR3 DNA: TGTGCCAGCGAATCGTGGGAGGGCTATGGCTACACCTTC
D gene: -; J gene: TRBJ1-1; clone size: -; V gene: TRBV29-1; CDR3 protein: CSYLRGTPMNTEAFF; CDR3 DNA: TGCAGCTACCTACGGGGAACTCCCATGAACACTGAAGCTTTCTTT
D gene: -; J gene: TRBJ2-2; clone size: once; V gene: TRBV9; CDR3 protein: CASSVVSGAGVSGELFF; CDR3 DNA: TGTGCCAGCAGCGTAGTCTCAGGGGCAGGGGTTTCCGGGGAGCTGTTTTTT
D gene: TRBD2; J gene: TRBJ2-3; clone size: -; V gene: TRBV11-3; CDR3 protein: CASSLISLAGSADTQYF; CDR3 DNA: TGTGCCAGCAGCCTAATTTCACTAGCGGGTAGCGCAGATACGCAGTATTTT
D gene: -; J gene: TRBJ1-1; clone size: -; V gene: TRBV9; CDR3 protein: CASSVWGGGTEAFF; CDR3 DNA: -
D gene: TRBD1; J gene: TRBJ1-6; clone size: -; V gene: TRBV18; CDR3 protein: CASSSIQGVDSPLHF; CDR3 DNA: TGTGCCAGCTCATCTATACAGGGGGTTGATTCACCCCTCCACTTT
D gene: -; J gene: TRBJ1-2; clone size: once; V gene: TRBV2; CDR3 protein: CASRRSSYGYTF; CDR3 DNA: TGTGCCAGCAGACGGAGTAGCTATGGCTACACCTTC
D gene: -; J gene: TRBJ2-7; clone size: -; V gene: TRBV28; CDR3 protein: CASTRRTGSVGAVEQYF; CDR3 DNA: TGTGCCAGCACCAGGCGCACAGGGTCTGTAGGGGCCGTCGAGCAGTACTTC
D gene: -; J gene: TRBJ1-1; clone size: once; V gene: TRBV29-1; CDR3 protein: CSAAPHVGIDTEAFF; CDR3 DNA: TGCAGCGCTGCCCCTCATGTAGGCATAGACACCGAAGCTTTCTTT
D gene: TRBD1; J gene: TRBJ1-5; clone size: -; V gene: TRBV7-9; CDR3 protein: CASSHPSPQGASDEPQHF; CDR3 DNA: TGTGCCAGCAGCCACCCGTCCCCTCAGGGGGCCAGCGATGAACCCCAGCATTTT
D gene: -; J gene: TRBJ1-1; clone size: once; V gene: TRBV5-4; CDR3 protein: CASSLAPGMNTEAFF; CDR3 DNA: TGTGCCAGCAGCTTGGCCCCGGGGATGAACACTGAAGCTTTCTTT
D gene: -; J gene: TRBJ1-1; clone size: -; V gene: TRBV29-1; CDR3 protein: CSVVQGLKYAFF; CDR3 DNA: TGCAGCGTTGTACAGGGATTAAAGTATGCTTTCTTT
D gene: TRBD1; J gene: TRBJ1-4; clone size: -; V gene: TRBV25-1; CDR3 protein: CASSGTGGSEKLFF; CDR3 DNA: TGTGCCAGCAGTGGGACAGGGGGAAGTGAAAAACTGTTTTTT
D gene: TRBD2; J gene: TRBJ2-5; clone size: -; V gene: TRBV29-1; CDR3 protein: CSVVSGGPPETQYF; CDR3 DNA: TGCAGCGTTGTATCGGGGGGGCCGCCCGAGACCCAGTACTTC
D gene: TRBD1; J gene: TRBJ2-7; clone size: -; V gene: TRBV13; CDR3 protein: CASSSSDRDGYEQYF; CDR3 DNA: TGTGCCAGCAGCTCATCCGACAGGGACGGCTACGAGCAGTACTTC
D gene: TRBD1; J gene: TRBJ2-5; clone size: -; V gene: TRBV15; CDR3 protein: CATSRDQDRAYF; CDR3 DNA: TGTGCCACCAGCAGAGATCAGGACAGGGCGTACTTC
D gene: TRBD1; J gene: TRBJ2-4; clone size: -; V gene: TRBV7-9; CDR3 protein: CSSSSGQGVMGIQYF; CDR3 DNA: TGTTCCAGCAGCTCCGGACAGGGGGTAATGGGCATTCAGTACTTC
D gene: -; J gene: TRBJ2-7; clone size: -; V gene: TRBV20-1; CDR3 protein: CSAVPHGEQYF; CDR3 DNA: TGCAGTGCTGTGCCTCACGGCGAGCAGTACTTC
D gene: TRBD2; J gene: TRBJ2-1; clone size: -; V gene: TRBV18; CDR3 protein: CASSPLPSGDYNEQFF; CDR3 DNA: TGTGCCAGCTCACCACTACCTAGCGGGGACTACAATGAGCAGTTCTTC
D gene: TRBD1; J gene: TRBJ1-5; clone size: few; V gene: TRBV2; CDR3 protein: CASSDDRGPQPQHF; CDR3 DNA: TGTGCCAGCAGTGACGACAGGGGGCCTCAGCCCCAGCATTTT
D gene: TRBD2; J gene: TRBJ2-2; clone size: -; V gene: TRBV5-4; CDR3 protein: CASSWGLAGGPTGELFF; CDR3 DNA: TGTGCCAGCAGCTGGGGACTAGCGGGGGGGCCCACCGGGGAGCTGTTTTTT
D gene: TRBD2; J gene: TRBJ2-1; clone size: -; V gene: TRBV9; CDR3 protein: CASSVASSGGVNEQFF; CDR3 DNA: TGTGCCAGCAGCGTAGCGAGTAGCGGGGGGGTCAATGAGCAGTTCTTC
D gene: TRBD1; J gene: TRBJ2-2; clone size: -; V gene: TRBV13; CDR3 protein: CASSRAAGQGNTGELFF; CDR3 DNA: TGTGCCAGCAGCCGAGCCGCGGGACAGGGAAACACCGGGGAGCTGTTTTTT
D gene: -; J gene: TRBJ1-4; clone size: -; V gene: TRBV6-9; CDR3 protein: CASSYLRKRARLELNEKLFF; CDR3 DNA: TGTGCCAGCAGTTACCTCCGTAAACGAGCCAGACTCGAGCTGAATGAAAAACTGTTTTTT
D gene: -; J gene: TRBJ2-7; clone size: -; V gene: TRBV5-1; CDR3 protein: CASSLQTGGRTYEQYF; CDR3 DNA: TGCGCCAGCAGCTTGCAAACCGGGGGACGCACCTACGAGCAGTACTTC
D gene: -; J gene: TRBJ2-3; clone size: -; V gene: TRBV4-3; CDR3 protein: CASRGAGTDTQYF; CDR3 DNA: TGCGCCAGCCGGGGGGCGGGTACAGATACGCAGTATTTT
D gene: -; J gene: TRBJ1-1; clone size: -; V gene: TRBV5-4; CDR3 protein: CASSLGGETGMNTEAFF; CDR3 DNA: TGTGCCAGCAGCTTGGGGGGAGAGACGGGAATGAACACTGAAGCTTTCTTT
D gene: -; J gene: TRBJ2-1; clone size: once; V gene: TRBV29-1; CDR3 protein: CSVVARIPHIDEQFF; CDR3 DNA: TGCAGCGTTGTTGCGCGAATCCCCCATATCGATGAGCAGTTCTTC
D gene: -; J gene: TRBJ2-5; clone size: -; V gene: TRBV5-1; CDR3 protein: CASSPSSPTEETQYF; CDR3 DNA: TGCGCCAGCAGCCCATCCTCCCCCACCGAGGAGACCCAGTACTTC
D gene: TRBD1; J gene: TRBJ1-2; clone size: -; V gene: TRBV28; CDR3 protein: CASSLQGARGYTF; CDR3 DNA: TGTGCCAGCAGTCTACAGGGGGCGCGGGGCTACACCTTC
D gene: -; J gene: TRBJ1-1; clone size: -; V gene: TRBV5-1; CDR3 protein: CASSFETLNTEAFF; CDR3 DNA: TGCGCCAGCAGCTTCGAGACACTGAACACTGAAGCTTTCTTT
D gene: TRBD2; J gene: TRBJ2-1; clone size: -; V gene: TRBV18; CDR3 protein: CASSQLSGGAYNEQFF; CDR3 DNA: TGTGCCAGCTCACAGCTTAGCGGGGGGGCCTACAATGAGCAGTTCTTC
D gene: TRBD1; J gene: TRBJ1-4; clone size: -; V gene: TRBV5-1; CDR3 protein: CASSPQGLTNEKLFF; CDR3 DNA: TGCGCCAGCAGCCCACAGGGGCTGACTAATGAAAAACTGTTTTTT
D gene: -; J gene: TRBJ2-1; clone size: -; V gene: TRBV20-1; CDR3 protein: CSAARSDEQFF; CDR3 DNA: TGCAGTGCTGCGCGGTCGGATGAGCAGTTCTTC
D gene: -; J gene: TRBJ1-2; clone size: few; V gene: TRBV9; CDR3 protein: CASSVSGANYGYTF; CDR3 DNA: TGTGCCAGCAGCGTTTCTGGAGCTAACTATGGCTACACCTTC
D gene: TRBD2; J gene: TRBJ2-5; clone size: -; V gene: TRBV10-1; CDR3 protein: CASSDSSGGTRETQYF; CDR3 DNA: TGCGCCAGCAGTGACTCTAGCGGGGGGACACGAGAGACCCAGTACTTC
D gene: -; J gene: TRBJ2-5; clone size: -; V gene: TRBV19; CDR3 protein: CASSTEPGLSEQYF; CDR3 DNA: TGTGCCAGTAGTACCGAGCCTGGTTTGAGTGAGCAGTACTTC
D gene: -; J gene: TRBJ2-5; clone size: -; V gene: TRBV2; CDR3 protein: CASGLGAKETQYF; CDR3 DNA: TGTGCCAGCGGTCTAGGAGCTAAGGAGACCCAGTACTTC